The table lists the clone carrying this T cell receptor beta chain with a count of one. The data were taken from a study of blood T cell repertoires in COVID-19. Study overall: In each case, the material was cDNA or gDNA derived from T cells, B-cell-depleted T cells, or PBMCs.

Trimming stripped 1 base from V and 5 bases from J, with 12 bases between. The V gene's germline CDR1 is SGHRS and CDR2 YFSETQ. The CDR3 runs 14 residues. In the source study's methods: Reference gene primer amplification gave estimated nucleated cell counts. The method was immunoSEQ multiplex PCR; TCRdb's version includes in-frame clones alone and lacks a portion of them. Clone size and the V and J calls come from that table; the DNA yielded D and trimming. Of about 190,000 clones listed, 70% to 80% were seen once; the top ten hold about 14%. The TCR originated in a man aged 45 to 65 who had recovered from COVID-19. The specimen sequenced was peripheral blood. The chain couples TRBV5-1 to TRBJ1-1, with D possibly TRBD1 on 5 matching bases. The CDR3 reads CASSLSSGRTEAFF. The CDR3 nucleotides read TGCGCCAGCAGCTTGAGCTCAGGGAGGACTGAAGCTTTCTTT.